The text below deals with one T cell receptor beta chain. Its cognate antigen is unknown. Per germline, CDR1 MNHNS and CDR2 SASEGT. V gave up 8 bases and J gave up 4 bases; unmatched junction bases: 10. The CDR3 sequence is 15 residues long. Sampling times: baseline, cycle 4 day 1, cycle 7 day 1. Sequencing was performed with immunoSEQ multiplex PCR; in TCRdb, only in-frame clones are kept and a portion is missing. The sample lists over 30,000 clones; 80% to 85% were seen once. This specimen belongs to a study of OX40 agonist ivuxolimab in advanced cancers. At the level of the study: Dose-escalation patients' cancers were hepatocellular carcinoma, melanoma, renal cell or head and neck cancer.

Study-wide results and limits: The mean number of expanded clones was higher in CD8+ T cells than in CD4+. With doses of 0.1 to 3.0 mg/kg, CD4+ and CD8+ blood T cells had undergone clonal expansion by week 6.

The TCR was taken from an adult with an advanced solid tumor such as melanoma, head and neck, liver or kidney cancer. The sample here was CD4+ or CD8+ T cells sorted from blood, taken in a trial of the OX40 agonist ivuxolimab. The chain recombines TRBV6-1 with TRBJ1-4; TRBD1 aligns across 7 bases. DNA of the CDR3: TGTGCCAGCCAGAATCGACAGGGTCTTAATGAAAAACTGTTTTTT. Its protein product is CASQNRQGLNEKLFF.